What follows are 14 T cell receptor beta chains derived from one specimen sequenced in a study of CD8+ T cells in alopecia areata listed by TCRdb under 2018. Sample time point, as interpreted from the label and publication: baseline before oral tofacitinib. The library was obtained by the immunoSEQ multiplex PCR assay. RNA was extracted from all samples and reverse transcribed into cDNA as template for TCR sequencing. The table comes from immuneACCESS by way of TCRdb, which keeps in-frame sequences with V and J called. Part of the clones is missing from these tables; in studies checked, under half for an unresolved V gene and the rest for unknown reasons. Across this sample there are hundreds of thousands of clones, with roughly two thirds seen only once. Jointly, the top ten make up approximately 1.2% of the sample. Sequencing was performed on CD4+ T cells sorted from blood, taken at week 0. The origin of the receptors is a human donor with alopecia areata.

The rearrangement links TRBV30 to TRBJ2-7, with no clear D. Germline V gives CDR1 GTSNPN, CDR2 SVGIG (reference sequence). CDR3 length: 12 residues. With 4 bases removed from V and 4 bases from J, the gap between germline ends came to 11 bases. The CDR3 protein is CAWKQSRYEQYF. Here the CDR3 DNA reads TGTGCCTGGAAACAAAGCCGATACGAGCAGTACTTC.

Note on this clone: The identical CDR3 is also encoded by other nucleotide sequences in the sample. The rearrangement uses TRBV7-3 and TRBJ2-6; D gene ambiguous. Germline CDR1 reads SGHTA; CDR2 reads FQGTGA. CDR3 length equals 15 residues. Trimming stripped 5 bases from V and 4 bases from J, with 12 bases between. The CDR3 protein is CASSPRTSGANVLTF. Written as DNA, the CDR3 is TGTGCCAGCAGCCCACGGACCTCCGGGGCCAACGTCCTGACTTTC.

The chain uses TRBV30 and TRBJ1-3; D not certain. The V end was cut by 4 bases, the J end by 6 bases, with 19 bases between. CDR3 size: 15 residues. The germline CDR1 and CDR2 sequences are GTSNPN and SVGIG (reference sequence). The CDR3 coding sequence is TGTGCCTGGAATGTCGGCAAAACTTTCTCAAACACCATATATTTT. Translated: CAWNVGKTFSNTIYF.

J is TRBJ1-4 and V is TRBV7-9; D possibly corresponds to TRBD1 (6 bases). Germline V gene sequence: CDR1 SEHNR, CDR2 FQNEAQ (reference sequence). CDR3 length equals 14 residues. The V gene lost 6 bases and the J gene lost 1 base, with 9 bases spanning the gap. The CDR3 loop reads CASSYRVTNEKLFF. DNA of the CDR3: TGTGCCAGCAGTTACAGGGTAACTAATGAAAAACTGTTTTTT.

This clone was observed a few times. V usage is TRBV29-1 and J usage is TRBJ2-7, with TRBD1 matching over 7 bases. The CDR3 loop spans 11 amino acids. Germline CDR1 and CDR2: SQVTM and ANQGSEA. The junction had 7 bases not matched to a gene; V was cut back by 7 bases and J by 7 bases. DNA of the CDR3: TGCAGCGGCAGGACAGGACCTGAGCAGTACTTC. Encoded protein: CSGRTGPEQYF.

The rearrangement links TRBV30 to TRBJ1-5; 7 bases match TRBD1. V lost 3 bases to trimming and J lost 7 bases; unmatched junction nucleotides: 12. Germline CDR1 and CDR2: GTSNPN and SVGIG (reference sequence). The CDR3 covers 15 residues. CDR3 protein: CAWSAPDRPWQPQHF. The CDR3 bases are TGTGCCTGGAGCGCACCGGACAGGCCCTGGCAGCCCCAGCATTTT.

The chain links TRBV5-6 to TRBJ1-1; D might be TRBD1 (5 bases). This CDR3 contains 13 residues. Germline V CDR1 and CDR2: SGHDT, YYEEEE. With 7 bases removed from V and 0 bases from J, the gap between germline ends came to 10 bases. The CDR3 nucleotides read TGTGCCAGCGCCCCGGGACTGAACACTGAAGCTTTCTTT. As protein: CASAPGLNTEAFF.

The rearrangement joins TRBV2 to TRBJ1-5; 9 nucleotides agree with TRBD1. There are 14 residues in the CDR3. CDR1 and CDR2 from the germline V gene are SNHLY and FYNNEI. V lost 5 bases to trimming and J lost 7 bases; unmatched junction nucleotides: 6. In DNA form, the CDR3 reads TGTGCCAGCAGTTGGGACAGGGATGAACAGCCCCAGCATTTT. Translated: CASSWDRDEQPQHF. The entire variable domain, with the rest obtained from reference TRBV2 and TRBJ1-5, is as follows: EPEVTQTPSHQVTQMGQEVILRCVPISNHLYFYWYRQILGQKVEFLVSFYNNEISEKSEIFDDQFSVERPDGSNFTLKIRSTKLEDSAMYFCASSWDRDEQPQHFGDGTRLSIL.

In its sample, this clone was seen a few times. The chain is built from TRBV5-1 and TRBJ2-3; D is ambiguous. V was clipped by 4 bases and J by 0 bases, with 6 bases between them. CDR1 SGHRS and CDR2 YFSETQ come from the germline V gene. The CDR3 runs 13 residues. CDR3 in DNA: TGCGCCAGCAGCCCATACAGCACAGATACGCAGTATTTT. Amino acids: CASSPYSTDTQYF.

This rearrangement joins TRBV6-5 to TRBJ2-5; 11 bases align to TRBD2. The germline V gene has CDR1 MNHEY and CDR2 SVGAGI. CDR3 size: 13 residues. V gave up 5 bases and J gave up 10 bases; unmatched junction bases: 6. Here the CDR3 reads CASSPLGLAGQYF. In DNA form, the CDR3 reads TGTGCCAGCAGTCCCTTAGGACTAGCGGGCCAGTACTTC.

The sample holds one count of this clone. J is TRBJ2-7 and V is TRBV30; 8 nucleotides line up with TRBD2. V lost 4 bases to trimming and J lost 9 bases; unmatched junction nucleotides: 11. This CDR3 contains 13 residues. Germline CDR1 is GTSNPN and CDR2 is SVGIG (reference sequence). CDR3 DNA: TGTGCCTGGAAGAGGACTAGCCCGGAGGGGCAGTACTTC. Translating it yields CAWKRTSPEGQYF.

The CDR3 DNA follows: TGTGCCTGGAGGCGTCAGGGAAGGGAGAACTATGGCTACACCTTC. It yields the protein CAWRRQGRENYGYTF. The chain uses TRBV30 and TRBJ1-2; a weak D match, TRBD1 (5 bases). The germline gives CDR1 GTSNPN, CDR2 SVGIG (reference sequence). Trimming took 3 bases from V and 2 from J, leaving 16 bases between them. The length of the CDR3 is 15 residues.

The V gene is TRBV30, the J gene TRBJ2-4; D unresolved. CDR1 and CDR2 from the germline V gene are GTSNPN and SVGIG (reference sequence). Trimming took off 0 bases at V and 0 bases at J, with 3 bases between the two ends. The CDR3 runs to 13 residues. In nucleotides, the CDR3 is TGTGCCTGGAGTGTGTTAGCCAAAAACATTCAGTACTTC. It is translated as CAWSVLAKNIQYF. The variable domain in full, with the rest retrieved from reference TRBV30 and TRBJ2-4, is SQTIHQWPATLVQPVGSPLSLECTVEGTSNPNLYWYRQAAGRGLQLLFYSVGIGQISSEVPQNLSASRPQDRQFILSSKKLLLSDSGFYLCAWSVLAKNIQYFGAGTRLSVL.

The chain links TRBV7-2 to TRBJ2-2; possibly TRBD1 for D (5 bases). Germline CDR1 SGHTA, CDR2 FQGNSA. The CDR3 has 13 residues. V lost 5 bases and J lost 1, with 5 bases in between. CDR3 DNA: TGTGCCAGCAGCGGACAGAACACCGGGGAGCTGTTTTTT. Translation gives CASSGQNTGELFF.